One T cell receptor (beta chain) is described in this entry. Its antigen remains unidentified. This entry belongs to a study of vaccination effects on CD4 cells after COVID-19. Study-level information: Samples were taken post-vaccine, and their median timing was 72 days after the second dose.

ViraFEST used viral peptide pools to expand antigen-specific CD4+ T cells before sequencing. Having been cultured for roughly 10 days, the cells underwent CD4+ T cell isolation. Either the mRNA-1273 or the BNT162b2 vaccine was given to participants as two doses. In the cultures, half the medium was exchanged for IL-2 medium on days 3 and 7. J gave up 5 bases and V 6 bases, and 4 bases lay outside the gene matches. The germline V gene encodes CDR1 SQVTM and CDR2 ANQGSEA. The CDR3 runs 13 residues. The protocol was immunoSEQ multiplex PCR, while the TCRdb copy is restricted to in-frame clones and leaves out a portion. The sample includes tens of thousands of clones, 70% to 75% of them seen just once.

Sequenced material: CD4+ T cells from PBMCs cultured with HCoV-NL63 spike peptides, taken after COVID-19 vaccination. The chain combines TRBV29-1 with TRBJ1-2, with 12 nucleotides matching TRBD1. The TCR comes from a human donor who received a COVID-19 vaccine. CDR3 DNA sequence: TGCAGCGTCCAGGGACAGGGGGCATATGGCTACACCTTC. The encoded protein is CSVQGQGAYGYTF.